This passage covers 9 T cell receptor beta chains from one sample sequenced in a study of T cell responses to AZD1222 COVID-19 vaccine. Profiled with immunoSEQ multiplex PCR; TCRdb holds only in-frame clones, not every one. The data contain 120,000 or so clones, 80% to 90% of them singletons. The sample here was peripheral blood, taken on day 0 of AZD1222 vaccination. The receptor source for this set is an adult in good health.

This clone was seen more than once but under ten times. The V call is TRBV7-2, the J call TRBJ1-2; D is uncertain. CDR1 is SGHTA, CDR2 FQGNSA, per germline. This CDR3 region has 15 residues. The V end lost 1 base, the J end lost 2 bases, and 11 bases lay between the germline ends. The DNA for the CDR3 is TGTGCCAGCAGCTTAGGACCCCCTTTCAACTATGGCTACACCTTC. Amino acids: CASSLGPPFNYGYTF.

The table lists this clone with a few counts. This chain connects TRBV18 to TRBJ2-4; TRBD1 matches at 12 bases. The V gene end was trimmed by 4 bases and the J gene end by 0 bases; junction bases not matched to a gene: 10. In germline, CDR1 is KGHSH, CDR2 LQKENI. This CDR3 comprises 19 residues. CDR3 sequence reads: CASSLAGTGGFGAKNIQYF. The CDR3 DNA is TGTGCCAGCTCACTCGCCGGGACAGGGGGCTTTGGAGCCAAAAACATTCAGTACTTC.

The V gene is TRBV7-9, the J gene TRBJ2-7; 9 bases align to TRBD1. J gave up 5 bases and V 5 bases, and 7 bases lay outside the gene matches. The CDR3 is 14 amino acids. Looked up from germline, CDR1 is SEHNR and CDR2 is FQNEAQ (reference sequence). The CDR3 DNA sequence: TGTGCCAGCAGCCCCCGGGACAGGGTCCACGAGCAGTACTTC. Translated: CASSPRDRVHEQYF.

CDR3 sequence: CASSSSAAGELFF. The CDR3 DNA is TGTGCCAGCAGCTCATCAGCCGCCGGGGAGCTGTTTTTT. This chain connects TRBV11-2 to TRBJ2-2; D uncertain. Per the germline V gene, CDR1 is SGHAT and CDR2 is FQNNGV. Trimming removed 4 bases at V and 6 bases at J, with 9 bases between. The CDR3 is made up of 13 amino acids.

This chain uses TRBV19 with TRBJ2-5; D gene uncertain. In germline, CDR1 is LNHDA, CDR2 SQIVND (reference sequence). V lost 5 bases and J 5 bases, leaving 12 bases between the germline ends. CDR3 size: 13 residues. CDR3 in amino acids: CASSRPSEETQYF. The CDR3 region has the DNA TGTGCCAGTAGTCGCCCCTCGGAGGAGACCCAGTACTTC.

This chain uses TRBV19 with TRBJ1-5; D is perhaps TRBD1 (6 bases). The CDR3 extends over 16 amino acids. Germline CDR1 reads LNHDA; CDR2 reads SQIVND (reference sequence). V was cut by 1 base and J by 2 bases, with 12 bases left in between. The CDR3 reads CASSIGPGEGNQPQHF. The CDR3 nucleotides read TGTGCCAGTAGTATAGGCCCAGGGGAGGGCAATCAGCCCCAGCATTTT.

The genes are TRBV28 and TRBJ2-5; D remains unclear. The germline V and J ends were trimmed by 4 bases and 5 bases, with 14 bases remaining between them. In germline, CDR1 is MDHEN, CDR2 SYDVKM. This CDR3 contains 14 residues. CDR3 residues: CASSSRAGPETQYF. The CDR3 DNA reads TGTGCCAGCAGTTCCCGGGCCGGGCCGGAGACCCAGTACTTC. Using reference TRBV28 and TRBJ2-5 for the parts outside the CDR3, the full variable domain is DVKVTQSSRYLVKRTGEKVFLECVQDMDHENMFWYRQDPGLGLRLIYFSYDVKMKEKGDIPEGYSVSREKKERFSLILESASTNQTSMYLCASSSRAGPETQYFGPGTRLLVL.

The chain employs TRBV15 and TRBJ2-1; TRBD2 aligns across 9 bases. The CDR3 runs to 16 residues. The germline CDR1 and CDR2 sequences are LNHNV and YYDKDF (reference sequence). Trimming at V came to 3 bases and at J to 4 bases, leaving 7 bases not matched to a gene. The DNA for the CDR3 is TGTGCCACCAGCAGGACGGCGGGAGGGGGTTACAATGAGCAGTTCTTC. This gives the protein CATSRTAGGGYNEQFF.

Only one count was recorded for this clone. The chain uses TRBV30 and TRBJ2-1; the D is unclear. Trimming removed 0 bases at V and 5 bases at J, with 14 bases between. Germline-derived CDR1 and CDR2 are GTSNPN and SVGIG (reference sequence). The CDR3 totals 15 residues. The CDR3 protein is CAWSVGSILNNEQFF. The CDR3 DNA follows: TGTGCCTGGAGTGTAGGTTCTATACTTAACAATGAGCAGTTCTTC.